These T cell receptor beta chains were read from a single sample in a study of radiotherapy plus CTLA-4 blockade in lung cancer. This table comes from immunoSEQ multiplex PCR, and its TCRdb copy is limited to in-frame clones, with some not included. The top ten hold 0.75% to 0.95% of the sample, which has tens of thousands of clones, 80% to 85% seen once. Specimen: peripheral blood, collected from a patient treated with radiotherapy plus ipilimumab. Source of these receptors: a human donor with non-small cell lung cancer who had stable disease on radiotherapy plus ipilimumab. Both conserved end residues are part of each CDR3. Each record gives: V gene, D gene, J gene, clone size, CDR3 length, CDR3 DNA, CDR3 protein. The D gene is left open where the match is weak. Rows give clone size only sometimes, using once, few, many, or a class for an expanded clone.

TRBV2,TRBD1,TRBJ1-4,.,15,TGTGCCAGCAGTCCCCGCGGGACAGGGCATGGAAAACTGTTTTTT,CASSPRGTGHGKLFF
TRBV5-4,.,TRBJ2-3,.,15,TGTGCCAGCAGCTTGCCTTCAGTCGTGACAGATACGCAGTATTTT,CASSLPSVVTDTQYF
TRBV9,.,TRBJ1-2,.,13,TGTGCCAGCAGCGCGACGGAAAACTATGGCTACACCTTC,CASSATENYGYTF
TRBV27,.,TRBJ2-7,.,14,TGTGCCAGCAGTTTGAATACTGGGAGTCCCGAGCAGTACTTC,CASSLNTGSPEQYF
TRBV15,.,TRBJ1-1,.,15,TGTGCCACCAGCAGAGGGCAGGCCCTGAACACTGAAGCTTTCTTT,CATSRGQALNTEAFF
TRBV19,.,TRBJ2-7,few,13,TGTGCCAGTAGTACCGTCAGTACCTACGAGCAGTACTTC,CASSTVSTYEQYF
TRBV12-5,TRBD2,TRBJ2-3,.,19,TGTGCTAGTGGTTTGTCACGGACTAGCGGGGGAACTAGCACAGATACGCAGTATTTT,CASGLSRTSGGTSTDTQYF
TRBV21-1,.,TRBJ2-4,few,15,TGTGCCAGCAGCAAAGGAGGTCTAGCCAAAAACATTCAGTACTTC,CASSKGGLAKNIQYF
TRBV6-1,.,TRBJ1-4,few,14,TGTGCCAGTACATACAGAGCAACTAATGAAAAACTGTTTTTT,CASTYRATNEKLFF
TRBV5-6,.,TRBJ2-6,.,17,TGTGCCAGCAGCTTGGAGGGTAGGACACCTGGGGCCAACGTCCTGACTTTC,CASSLEGRTPGANVLTF
TRBV29-1,.,TRBJ1-1,.,10,TGCAGCGTTAGGGACACTGAAGCTTTCTTT,CSVRDTEAFF
TRBV4-2,.,TRBJ2-1,.,14,TGTGCCAGCAGCCAAACGGGGTCCTACAATGAGCAGTTCTTC,CASSQTGSYNEQFF
TRBV15,.,TRBJ1-6,.,16,TGTGCCACCAGCAGAGATATAGGGAATCGTAATTCACCCCTCCACTTT,CATSRDIGNRNSPLHF
TRBV7-8,.,TRBJ2-1,.,15,TGTGCCAGCACCTCTGGGGCTAGGGGTTACAATGAGCAGTTCTTC,CASTSGARGYNEQFF
TRBV5-1,TRBD2,TRBJ2-7,.,17,TGCGCCAGCAGCTCGCTGCGGGGCGGGAGGAACTCCTACGAGCAGTACTTC,CASSSLRGGRNSYEQYF
TRBV28,.,TRBJ1-2,.,13,TGTGCCAGCAGTCTCCCCAGGAGTTATGGCTACACCTTC,CASSLPRSYGYTF
TRBV2,.,TRBJ1-1,.,12,TGTGCCAGCAGTGAGGGGGGGGCGGTGGCTTTCTTT,CASSEGGAVAFF
TRBV28,.,TRBJ2-3,.,15,TGTGCCAGCAGCCTATGGGCGCCGGGCACAGATACGCAGTATTTT,CASSLWAPGTDTQYF
TRBV5-6,TRBD1,TRBJ2-1,.,13,TGTGCCAGCAGCTTGGGGGGACAGAATGAGCAGTTCTTC,CASSLGGQNEQFF
TRBV14,.,TRBJ2-7,once,12,TGTGCTACCGCTCCTTGGTCCTACGAGCAGTACTTC,CATAPWSYEQYF
TRBV29-1,.,TRBJ1-1,.,10,TGCAGCGCCCGGGACATCACAGCTTTCTTT,CSARDITAFF
TRBV6-5,TRBD1,TRBJ1-1,.,15,TGTGCCAGCAGAAAAACCCGGGACAGGGATTCTGAAGCTTTCTTT,CASRKTRDRDSEAFF
TRBV18,.,TRBJ1-1,.,12,TGTGCCAGCTCCCGGGGACGGGATGAAGCTTTCTTT,CASSRGRDEAFF
TRBV6-5,.,TRBJ1-5,.,12,TGTGCCAGCAAGGGGGGTAATCAGCCCCAGCATTTT,CASKGGNQPQHF
TRBV9,TRBD2,TRBJ2-1,few,18,TGTGCCAGCAGCTCGTCCCGGACAGGGGGACTAGCGGGATTTAAGCAGTTCTTC,CASSSSRTGGLAGFKQFF
TRBV19,TRBD1,TRBJ1-1,.,12,TGTGCCAGTAGCCGACAGGGGGCTCAGGCTTTCTTT,CASSRQGAQAFF
TRBV7-9,TRBD1,TRBJ1-1,.,14,TGTGCCAGCAGCTCGGCCGGGACAGGAACTGAAGCTTTCTTT,CASSSAGTGTEAFF
TRBV11-2,.,TRBJ2-3,.,13,TGTGCCAGCAGCTTACAGTGGACAGATACGCAGTATTTT,CASSLQWTDTQYF
TRBV28,TRBD1,TRBJ2-7,.,13,TGTGCCAGCGCAGGGGGACGGTCCTACGAGCAGTACTTC,CASAGGRSYEQYF
TRBV6-1,.,TRBJ2-7,.,14,TGTGCCAGCAGGGCAGGGGACTCTGCCTACGAGCAGTACTTC,CASRAGDSAYEQYF
TRBV5-1,.,TRBJ1-5,.,15,TGCGCCAGCAGATCCGAGCCGGGAAGCAATCAGCCCCAGCATTTT,CASRSEPGSNQPQHF
TRBV11-3,.,TRBJ2-1,.,12,TGTGCCAGCAGCTTAGATCGCAATGAGCAGTTCTTC,CASSLDRNEQFF
TRBV11-2,.,TRBJ2-7,.,14,TGTGCCAGCAGCTTAATCGGGCAGGCCTACGAGCAGTACTTC,CASSLIGQAYEQYF
TRBV5-1,.,TRBJ1-1,once,17,TGCGCCAGCAGCTCTTTAGACAGGCGGAATACGAACACTGAAGCTTTCTTT,CASSSLDRRNTNTEAFF
TRBV6-5,.,TRBJ1-5,.,13,TGTGCCAGCAGTTATGGTAGAAATCAGCCCCAGCATTTT,CASSYGRNQPQHF
TRBV9,.,TRBJ1-1,.,13,TGTGCCAGCAGCGTAGACTCCGAGGGGGAGGCTTTCTTT,CASSVDSEGEAFF
TRBV11-2,TRBD2,TRBJ2-1,few,16,TGTGCCAGCAGCTCCTTGAGGACTAGTGACTACAATGAGCAGTTCTTC,CASSSLRTSDYNEQFF
TRBV5-1,.,TRBJ2-1,.,19,TGCGCCAGCAGCTTGGGTCCTAGCGAACTGAAGAGCTCCTACAATGAGCAGTTCTTC,CASSLGPSELKSSYNEQFF
TRBV10-1,.,TRBJ1-4,.,15,TGCGCCAGCAGTGAGAGCCAGCGGGCTAATGAAAAACTGTTTTTT,CASSESQRANEKLFF
TRBV19,TRBD2,TRBJ2-1,.,18,TGTGCCAGTAGCCGAACCCCAAGGGAGCGGGGATCCTACAATGAGCAGTTCTTC,CASSRTPRERGSYNEQFF
TRBV19,TRBD2,TRBJ2-5,once,17,TGTGCCAGTAGTCCTCGGACTAGCGGGAGGTACAAAGAGACCCAGTACTTC,CASSPRTSGRYKETQYF
TRBV5-1,.,TRBJ2-4,.,15,TGCGCCAGCAGCCCCGCCCTGTTAGCCAAAAACATTCAGTACTTC,CASSPALLAKNIQYF
TRBV7-9,.,TRBJ1-1,.,15,TGTGCCAGCAGCTCGTCCCTGGGTATGAACACTGAAGCTTTCTTT,CASSSSLGMNTEAFF
TRBV4-1,TRBD1,TRBJ1-1,.,17,TGCGCCAGCAGCCGCCGTGACAGGGGAGAAATGAACACTGAAGCTTTCTTT,CASSRRDRGEMNTEAFF
TRBV5-1,TRBD2,TRBJ2-3,.,15,TGCGCCAGCAGCTCCCTAGCGGGGCACACAGATACGCAGTATTTT,CASSSLAGHTDTQYF
TRBV6-1,.,TRBJ1-6,.,14,TGTGCCAGCAGTTTCGGACGGAATAATTCACCCCTCCACTTT,CASSFGRNNSPLHF
TRBV21-1,.,TRBJ2-7,.,15,TGTGCCAGCAGCAAAGGGACACCTGCTTCTTACGAGCAGTACTTC,CASSKGTPASYEQYF
TRBV4-1,.,TRBJ1-5,few,14,TGCGCCAGCAGCCAAGTCACACCCAATCAGCCCCAGCATTTT,CASSQVTPNQPQHF
TRBV11-2,TRBD2,TRBJ2-7,.,19,TGTGCCAGCAGCTTAGTGGGCGCTAGCGGGGGGACCATCTCCTACGAGCAGTACTTC,CASSLVGASGGTISYEQYF
TRBV21-1,.,TRBJ2-7,.,13,TGTGCCAGCAGCAAGGGGACAGGGTTCGAGCAGTACTTC,CASSKGTGFEQYF
TRBV11-2,.,TRBJ1-5,.,15,TGTGCCAGCAGCTTACAAGGGGATAGCGGTCAGCCCCAGCATTTT,CASSLQGDSGQPQHF
TRBV28,.,TRBJ1-1,.,13,TGTGCCAGCAGTTCTCCCCCGGGACAAGAAGCTTTCTTT,CASSSPPGQEAFF